One sample yielded the 7 T cell receptor beta chains listed below, sequenced in a study of glioma-infiltrating T cells. TCR alpha and beta CDR3 regions were amplified from RNA using iRepertoire nested multiplex PCR. TCRdb itself ran the multiplex PCR reads through MiXCR, one entry per CDR3 protein. The sample holds about 130,000 distinct CDR3 sequences, approximately 24% seen once. The sequencing sample was made of glioma tissue, nonneoplastic brain tissue, or PBMCs (not recorded which). These receptors originate from a human donor with low-grade glioma or glioblastoma, undergoing nonglioma brain surgery, or in good health (not recorded which).

This chain connects TRBV6-2 or TRBV6-3 to TRBJ2-6, with 9 bases lining up with TRBD1. The CDR3 has 16 amino acids. CDR1 is MNHEY, CDR2 SVGEGT, per germline. Germline trimming cut 1 base from V and 4 bases from J; bases unmatched to any gene: 2. CDR3 nucleotide sequence: TGTGCCAGCAGTTACTGGGACAGGGCCGGGGCCAACGTCCTGACTTTC. Protein product: CASSYWDRAGANVLTF.

The V gene is TRBV7-9, the J gene TRBJ2-4, with D hard to call. V was clipped by 4 bases and J by 1 base, with 17 bases between them. From germline, CDR1 is SEHNR and CDR2 FQNEAQ (reference sequence). The CDR3 is 17 amino acids. This chain's CDR3 is CASSSSPSGTAKNIQYF. The CDR3 DNA follows: TGTGCCAGCAGCTCTTCCCCCTCCGGCACTGCCAAAAACATTCAGTACTTC. Combining the CDR3 with reference TRBV7-9 and TRBJ2-4 gives the whole variable domain DTGVSQNPRHKITKRGQNVTFRCDPISEHNRLYWYRQTLGQGPEFLTYFQNEAQLEKSRLLSDRFSAERPKGSFSTLEIQRTEQGDSAMYLCASSSSPSGTAKNIQYFGAGTRLSVL.

This clonotype was seen a handful of times. The CDR3 sequence is CASSLTVARGETQYF. The CDR3 DNA reads TGTGCCAGCAGTTTAACGGTAGCCCGGGGGGAGACCCAGTACTTC. The chain recombines TRBV27 with TRBJ2-5, with D tentatively TRBD2 (6 bases). The V end was cut by 2 bases, the J end by 5 bases, with 15 bases between. Looked up from germline, CDR1 is MNHEY and CDR2 is SMNVEV (reference sequence). This CDR3 is 15 amino acids long.

A note on this clonotype: Compared with germline, one end of the junction differs, possibly owing to a read error. The chain links TRBV6-1 to TRBJ2-3; TRBD2 matches at 8 bases. Germline V gene sequence: CDR1 MNHNS, CDR2 SASEGT. CDR3 size: 14 residues. The DNA of the CDR3 is TGTGACAGCAACCGAGCGGGGGCCTTTTATACGCAGTATTTT. This translates into CDSNRAGAFYTQYF.

This clonotype was seen a single time. This chain joins TRBV7-9 and TRBJ2-1, with TRBD2 identical over 12 bases. Germline lookup yields CDR1 SEHNR and CDR2 FQNEAQ (reference sequence). Unmatched junction bases numbered 5, after V lost 3 bases and J lost 8 bases. The CDR3 is 15 residues long. The DNA for the CDR3 is TGTGCCAGCAGCTTCCTAGCGGGGGGGCTCGATGAGCAGTTCTTC. Translated, it gives CASSFLAGGLDEQFF.

This clonotype was detected once. The chain links TRBV2 to TRBJ1-5, with no clear D. V lost 8 bases to trimming and J lost 6 bases, with 20 bases between them. This CDR3 contains 15 residues. Germline V lookup: CDR1 SNHLY, CDR2 FYNNEI. The CDR3 protein is CASGYSGPSGQPQHF. CDR3 bases: TGTGCCAGCGGGTACTCGGGCCCAAGCGGTCAGCCCCAGCATTTT.

V gene TRBV28 combines with J gene TRBJ2-5; D is unresolved. With 3 bases removed from V and 1 base from J, the gap between germline ends came to 15 bases. CDR3 length equals 16 residues. Germline V gene lookup returns CDR1 MDHEN and CDR2 SYDVKM. The CDR3 protein is CASSFESITAQETQYF. For the CDR3, the DNA is TGTGCCAGCAGTTTTGAGTCGATCACGGCCCAAGAGACCCAGTACTTC.